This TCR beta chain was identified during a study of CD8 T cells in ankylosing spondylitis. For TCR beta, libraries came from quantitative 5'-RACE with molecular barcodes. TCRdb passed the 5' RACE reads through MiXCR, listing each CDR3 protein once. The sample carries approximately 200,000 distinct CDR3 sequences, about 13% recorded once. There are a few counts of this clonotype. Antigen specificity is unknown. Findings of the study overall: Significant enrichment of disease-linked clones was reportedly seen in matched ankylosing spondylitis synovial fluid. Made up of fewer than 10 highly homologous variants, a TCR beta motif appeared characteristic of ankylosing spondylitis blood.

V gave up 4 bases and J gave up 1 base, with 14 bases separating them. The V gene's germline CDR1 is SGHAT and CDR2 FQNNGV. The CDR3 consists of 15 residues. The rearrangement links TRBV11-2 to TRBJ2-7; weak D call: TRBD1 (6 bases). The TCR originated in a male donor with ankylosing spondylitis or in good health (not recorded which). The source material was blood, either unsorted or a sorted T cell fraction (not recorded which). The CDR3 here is CASSSLQGSSYEQYF. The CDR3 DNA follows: TGTGCCAGCAGCTCGTTACAGGGTTCTTCCTACGAGCAGTACTTC. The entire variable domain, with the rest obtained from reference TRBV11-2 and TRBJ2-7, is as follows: EAGVAQSPRYKIIEKRQSVAFWCNPISGHATLYWYQQILGQGPKLLIQFQNNGVVDDSQLPKDRFSAERLKGVDSTLKIQPAKLEDSAVYLCASSSLQGSSYEQYFGPGTRLTVT.